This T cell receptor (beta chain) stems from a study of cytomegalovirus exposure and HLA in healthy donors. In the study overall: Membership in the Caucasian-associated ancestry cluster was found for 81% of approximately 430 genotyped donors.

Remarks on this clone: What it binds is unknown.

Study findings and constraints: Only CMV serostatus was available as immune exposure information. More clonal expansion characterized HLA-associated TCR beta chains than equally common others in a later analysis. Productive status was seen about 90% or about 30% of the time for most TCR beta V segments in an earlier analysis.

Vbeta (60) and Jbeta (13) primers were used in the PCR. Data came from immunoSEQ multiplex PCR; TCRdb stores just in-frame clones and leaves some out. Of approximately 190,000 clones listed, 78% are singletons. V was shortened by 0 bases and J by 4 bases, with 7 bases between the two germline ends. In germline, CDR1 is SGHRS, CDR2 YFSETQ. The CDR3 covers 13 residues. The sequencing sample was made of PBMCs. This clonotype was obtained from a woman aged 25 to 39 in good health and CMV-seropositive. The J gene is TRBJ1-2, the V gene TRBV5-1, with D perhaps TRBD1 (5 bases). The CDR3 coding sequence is TGCGCCAGCAGCTTGGGACAGATCTATGGCTACACCTTC. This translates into CASSLGQIYGYTF.